This T cell receptor (beta chain) comes out of a study of CD8+ T cells in alopecia areata (dated by TCRdb to 2016 to 2019). Looking at the study overall: Treated patients were enrolled in an open-label pilot trial of oral tofacitinib, 5 to 10 mg twice daily, for moderate-to-severe alopecia areata. TCRbeta CDR3 regions were amplified by immunoSEQ multiplex PCR using 35 Vbeta forward and 13 Jbeta reverse primers. Scalp clonality was compared among normal scalp (n=4), patchy alopecia areata scalp (n=8), and alopecia totalis/universalis scalp (n=8). RNA was extracted with the PAXgene miRNA kit for fixed scalp, the miRNeasy kit for PBMCs, and the RNeasy kit for mouse skin. Tofacitinib was administered for 6 to 18 months, and 6 months of follow-up off drug were then conducted to assess delayed response and recurrence. In humans, TCRbeta sequencing was performed on scalp tissue and on sorted CD4+ and CD8+ peripheral blood T cells from healthy controls and from patients with patchy or totalis/universalis alopecia areata. High-throughput TCRbeta sequencing was used to examine T cell clonal expansion in alopecia areata in both the C3H/HeJ mouse model and human patients. Patients on tofacitinib were biopsied at baseline and after 4 and 24 weeks of treatment, and several of the patients also had a later scalp biopsy. For the treated patients, the SALT score, which quantifies what percentage of scalp surface area is affected, served as the measure of disease severity. General findings and caveats noted by the study authors: Tofacitinib significantly lowered scalp clonality and the number of expanded CD8+ clones among the top 100 scalp clones. Shared TCR sequences between patients were less evident than in mice, which may be partly attributable to HLA diversity in the patient population. Because the treated cohort was small and had just a single nonresponder, larger studies are needed to establish links between baseline CD8+ expansion and response. During tofacitinib treatment, many expanded lesional clones remained in scalp and blood, and this persistence may partly explain relapse after treatment is stopped. Unlike mouse skin, which is dominated by gammadelta T cells, normal human skin has resident alphabeta T cells that are also sequenced, and this complicates analysis of the scalp TCR repertoire. Compared with normal scalp, lesional scalp, particularly in alopecia totalis/universalis, had higher clonality and more expanded CD8+ clones, which suggests antigenic drive.

The time point label for this specimen denotes: about 25 weeks on oral tofacitinib. The treatment or condition label of this sample denotes: oral pan-JAK inhibitor, 5-10 mg twice daily. Lesional scalp punch biopsies and peripheral blood were obtained from alopecia areata patients. After PBMCs were isolated by density centrifugation and stained for CD3, CD4 and CD8, a FACSAria was used to sort CD4+ and CD8+ T cells. V is trimmed back by 6 bases and J by 4 bases, and the junction contains 9 bases that no gene match accounts for. The CDR3 sequence holds 15 residues, the cysteine and phenylalanine included. Only the CDR3 region is kept as DNA, spanning 45 bases read in frame from base 1. For CDR1 and CDR2, the germline V gene (reference sequence) lists GTSNPN and SVGIG. Concerning this clone: What this receptor recognizes is not known. One base away there is no much larger clone; base qualities are not given.

Libraries were prepared through the immunoSEQ multiplex PCR assay. RNA was extracted from all samples and reverse transcribed into cDNA as template for TCR sequencing. First-strand cDNA was synthesized using SuperScript III with a 2:1 mix of oligo-dT and random hexamers. Amplification bias was assessed with a synthetic immune receptor repertoire, and residual bias was removed computationally. From the authors' description of their analysis: Raw reads were preprocessed to remove errors, and CDR3 was defined according to IMGT conventions as the region from the conserved cysteine to phenylalanine. Clonality was calculated as 1 minus Shannon entropy normalized by log2 of the number of productive unique TCRs. Scalp TCRbeta sequences were cross-referenced with sorted blood CD4 and CD8 repertoires so that the CD4 or CD8 identity of scalp clones could be inferred. TCRdb took this table from immuneACCESS and kept in-frame rearrangements with V and J called. Such tables lack part of the clones; where checked against another copy, unresolved V genes explain under half of the gap, and the rest is unexplained. Clone size and V and J calls were adopted from that table, with D and trimming inferred from the DNA. Here the sample has roughly 170,000 clones; roughly 62% occur a single time. The ten largest clonotypes hold roughly 12% of the sample.

The V gene is TRBV30 and the J gene is TRBJ2-3, with 11 central nucleotides matching TRBD2. The receptor's source is a human donor with alopecia areata. The source material was CD8+ T cells sorted from blood, sampled at week 24, from a patient treated with tofacitinib. For the CDR3, the sequence is CACHGTSGRADTQYF. The DNA sequence follows: TGTGCCTGCCACGGGACTAGCGGCCGGGCAGATACGCAGTATTTT.